A selection of T cell receptor beta chains follows, all from one sample in a study of cytomegalovirus exposure and HLA in healthy donors. Produced via immunoSEQ multiplex PCR; TCRdb's table is partial and in-frame only. The repertoire consists of 170,000 or so clones, with under 90% occurring once and the leading ten covering around 7%. The source material was PBMCs. These receptors all stem from a man aged 25 to 40 in good health and CMV-seropositive. Both conserved end residues are part of each CDR3. D genes are given only for firm matches. Clone sizes are given selectively: once, few, many, or a class where the clone is expanded.

len: 17; j_gene: TRBJ2-7; v_gene: TRBV19; d_gene: TRBD1; abundance: once; CDR3nt: TGTGCCAGTCCCAAACAGGGGGCCGAGATAGATTCCTACGAGCAGTACTTC; CDR3aa: CASPKQGAEIDSYEQYF
len: 17; j_gene: TRBJ2-2; v_gene: TRBV10-1; d_gene: TRBD2; abundance: -; CDR3nt: TGCGCCAGCAGTGCGATGCGGGCCGGGAGGGCCACCGGGGAGCTGTTTTTT; CDR3aa: CASSAMRAGRATGELFF
len: 14; j_gene: TRBJ2-7; v_gene: TRBV5-4; d_gene: TRBD1; abundance: -; CDR3nt: TGTGCCAGCAGCCAATCCGGGACAGACTACGAGCAGTACTTC; CDR3aa: CASSQSGTDYEQYF
len: 16; j_gene: TRBJ2-1; v_gene: TRBV19; d_gene: TRBD2; abundance: -; CDR3nt: TGTGCCAGTAGTGCGGGGACTAGCGGGCCGTACAATGAGCAGTTCTTC; CDR3aa: CASSAGTSGPYNEQFF
len: 11; j_gene: TRBJ1-1; v_gene: TRBV29-1; d_gene: -; abundance: -; CDR3nt: TGCAGCGTTCAAGCGAGGACTGAAGCTTTCTTT; CDR3aa: CSVQARTEAFF
len: 14; j_gene: TRBJ2-7; v_gene: TRBV27; d_gene: -; abundance: -; CDR3nt: TGTGCCAGCAGTTGGGAGGCCAGGGATCACGAGCAGTACTTC; CDR3aa: CASSWEARDHEQYF
len: 16; j_gene: TRBJ2-6; v_gene: TRBV30; d_gene: -; abundance: -; CDR3nt: TGTGCCTGGAATGGAAAGCGGAGCTCTGGGGCCAACGTCCTGACTTTC; CDR3aa: CAWNGKRSSGANVLTF
len: 16; j_gene: TRBJ1-2; v_gene: TRBV2; d_gene: -; abundance: -; CDR3nt: TGTGCCAGCACCTCCGCCGCCGACATCGCAAACTATGGCTACACCTTC; CDR3aa: CASTSAADIANYGYTF
len: 18; j_gene: TRBJ2-6; v_gene: TRBV19; d_gene: TRBD1; abundance: -; CDR3nt: TGTGCCAGTAGCTCCGGGACAGGGCCGTCATCTGGGGCCAACGTCCTGACTTTC; CDR3aa: CASSSGTGPSSGANVLTF
len: 15; j_gene: TRBJ2-3; v_gene: TRBV9; d_gene: TRBD1; abundance: -; CDR3nt: TGTGCCAGCAGCGTAGAGGGGGCAGTGGTGAATACGCAGTATTTT; CDR3aa: CASSVEGAVVNTQYF
len: 16; j_gene: TRBJ2-7; v_gene: TRBV7-9; d_gene: TRBD2; abundance: -; CDR3nt: TGTGCCAGCAGCTTGGTCATTAGCGGGGGTGCGGAAGAGCAGTACTTC; CDR3aa: CASSLVISGGAEEQYF
len: 12; j_gene: TRBJ1-3; v_gene: TRBV7-9; d_gene: -; abundance: -; CDR3nt: TGTGCCAGCAGCTGGGGCGTTAACACCATATATTTT; CDR3aa: CASSWGVNTIYF
len: 14; j_gene: TRBJ2-3; v_gene: TRBV2; d_gene: TRBD2; abundance: -; CDR3nt: TGTGCCAGCAGTAGCGGGGGGGCCGCAGATACGCAGTATTTT; CDR3aa: CASSSGGAADTQYF
len: 14; j_gene: TRBJ2-7; v_gene: TRBV28; d_gene: -; abundance: -; CDR3nt: TGTGCCAGCAGCTCCAGCCTCCAGGTCATTGTGCAGTACTTC; CDR3aa: CASSSSLQVIVQYF
len: 16; j_gene: TRBJ1-5; v_gene: TRBV6-6; d_gene: -; abundance: -; CDR3nt: TGTGCCAGCAGTTATCAGGCCGGGACACCAAATCAGCCCCAGCATTTT; CDR3aa: CASSYQAGTPNQPQHF
len: 14; j_gene: TRBJ1-5; v_gene: TRBV10-2; d_gene: -; abundance: once; CDR3nt: TGCGCCAGCAGTGAGGACTCGCCAGGGGAGCCCCAGCATTTT; CDR3aa: CASSEDSPGEPQHF
len: 13; j_gene: TRBJ2-4; v_gene: TRBV2; d_gene: TRBD2; abundance: -; CDR3nt: TGTGCCAGTACTAGCGGGGGCGAAAACATTCAGTACTTC; CDR3aa: CASTSGGENIQYF
len: 15; j_gene: TRBJ2-7; v_gene: TRBV27; d_gene: TRBD2; abundance: -; CDR3nt: TGTGCCAGCAGCCCGGGACTAGCGGCAGCCTACGAGCAGTACTTC; CDR3aa: CASSPGLAAAYEQYF
len: 16; j_gene: TRBJ1-4; v_gene: TRBV28; d_gene: -; abundance: few; CDR3nt: TGTGCCAGCAGTCCCTCCAGGGGCTCCCTTAATGAAAAACTGTTTTTT; CDR3aa: CASSPSRGSLNEKLFF
len: 13; j_gene: TRBJ1-2; v_gene: TRBV27; d_gene: TRBD1; abundance: -; CDR3nt: TGTGCCAGCAGTACGACAGGGGTTAGCGGCTACACCTTC; CDR3aa: CASSTTGVSGYTF
len: 14; j_gene: TRBJ1-4; v_gene: TRBV2; d_gene: TRBD1; abundance: few; CDR3nt: TGTGCCAGTTGCCTGGGACAGGTTAATGAAAAACTGTTTTTT; CDR3aa: CASCLGQVNEKLFF
len: 15; j_gene: TRBJ2-7; v_gene: TRBV5-6; d_gene: -; abundance: -; CDR3nt: TGTGCCAGCAGCTTGTTGGGCGGGCCCTCCTACGAGCAGTACTTC; CDR3aa: CASSLLGGPSYEQYF
len: 14; j_gene: TRBJ1-5; v_gene: TRBV30; d_gene: TRBD1; abundance: -; CDR3nt: TGTGCCTGGACCCCCCCGGGACAGGGCGGGCCCCAGCATTTT; CDR3aa: CAWTPPGQGGPQHF
len: 13; j_gene: TRBJ1-2; v_gene: TRBV2; d_gene: -; abundance: -; CDR3nt: TGTGCCAGCAGTGAGTTATCTAACTATGGCTACACCTTC; CDR3aa: CASSELSNYGYTF
len: 13; j_gene: TRBJ2-3; v_gene: TRBV19; d_gene: -; abundance: -; CDR3nt: TGTGCCAGTAGTGAAAGCGGCACAGATACGCAGTATTTT; CDR3aa: CASSESGTDTQYF
len: 11; j_gene: TRBJ2-7; v_gene: TRBV19; d_gene: TRBD1; abundance: -; CDR3nt: TGTGCCTCGAGCAGGGGGCGCGAGCAGTACTTC; CDR3aa: CASSRGREQYF
len: 15; j_gene: TRBJ2-7; v_gene: TRBV29-1; d_gene: -; abundance: few; CDR3nt: TGCAGCGTTGAGGCCCGGGCAGGACAACTCTACGAGCAGTACTTC; CDR3aa: CSVEARAGQLYEQYF
len: 16; j_gene: TRBJ2-7; v_gene: TRBV5-6; d_gene: -; abundance: -; CDR3nt: TGTGCCAGCAGCTCACCGGGCGGGGACGGGTCCTACGAGCAGTACTTC; CDR3aa: CASSSPGGDGSYEQYF